This TCR beta chain was found in a study of memory CD4+ T cells and cytomegalovirus serostatus. The sort gate was single viable CD3+CD4+CD8-CD45RO+ cells for memory CD4+ T cells. This clone was recorded a few times. Method: immunoSEQ multiplex PCR; TCRdb's copy keeps in-frame clones and lacks some. The table includes under 50,000 clones, 78% detected once. The sequence derives from an adult in good health and CMV-seronegative. The sample taken for sequencing was memory CD4+ T cells from blood.

The DNA for the CDR3 is TGTGCCAGCAGCCCTAGACGGGACACCCCACAGTACTTC. Translation gives CASSPRRDTPQYF. The rearrangement links TRBV7-6 to TRBJ2-5, with TRBD1 as a possible D gene (6 bases). Trimming took off 5 bases at V and 11 bases at J, with 18 bases between the two ends. The germline V gene has CDR1 SGHVS and CDR2 FNYEAQ. This CDR3 is built from 13 residues. Combining the CDR3 with reference TRBV7-6 and TRBJ2-5 gives the whole variable domain GAGVSQSPRYKVTKRGQDVALRCDPISGHVSLYWYRQALGQGPEFLTYFNYEAQQDKSGLPNDRFSAERPEGSISTLTIQRTEQRDSAMYRCASSPRRDTPQYFGPGTRLLVL.